These 15 T cell receptor beta chains originate from one sample sequenced in a study of T-cell reconstitution after alpha-beta-depleted transplantation in children. Unique molecular identifiers were incorporated during preparation of the TCRbeta library. TCRdb ran MiXCR on the PCR reads and lists one entry per CDR3 protein. Counted here are under 300,000 distinct CDR3 sequences, under 14% occurring once; the ten biggest clones make up about a quarter. The input for sequencing was peripheral blood, taken 180 days after TCRalphabeta/CD19-depleted stem cell transplant. These receptors came from a male patient aged 2-10 years who had a stem cell transplant for chronic granulomatous disease, so the T cells may come from the graft donor.

Comment on this clonotype: A much larger clone lies one base from this, so it may be a read error. The J gene is TRBJ2-3, the V gene TRBV5-1; D unresolved. Per the germline V gene, CDR1 is SGHRS and CDR2 is YFSETQ. The CDR3 is 11 amino acids. V was cut by 6 bases and J by 11 bases, with 13 bases left in between. This CDR3 reads CASILQNMQYF. In nucleotides, the CDR3 is TGCGCCAGCATCCTGCAGAATATGCAGTATTTT.

This clonotype was counted many times. This CDR3 reads CSVEDWGYEQYF. The CDR3 DNA is TGCAGCGTTGAAGACTGGGGGTACGAGCAGTACTTC. The chain couples TRBV29-1 to TRBJ2-7; D is perhaps TRBD1 or TRBD2 (5 bases each). Germline V gene lookup returns CDR1 SQVTM and CDR2 ANQGSEA. The V end was cut by 0 bases, the J end by 4 bases, with 7 bases between. The length of the CDR3 is 12 residues.

This clonotype was counted ten times or more. V and J are TRBV5-6 and TRBJ2-1; D is possibly TRBD2 (6 bases). Looked up from germline, CDR1 is SGHDT and CDR2 is YYEEEE. This CDR3 is built from 17 residues. Trimming stripped 7 bases from V and 1 base from J, with 21 bases between. This chain's CDR3 is CASRYRGSGFSYNEQFF. CDR3 nucleotide sequence: TGTGCCAGCCGCTACCGGGGTAGCGGATTTTCCTACAATGAGCAGTTCTTC.

This clonotype was seen many times. J is TRBJ2-1 and V is TRBV10-3, with 10 nucleotides matching TRBD2. The CDR3 covers 15 residues. CDR1 is ENHRY and CDR2 is SYGVKD in the germline V gene. V was clipped by 6 bases and J by 4 bases; unmatched bases: 6. The CDR3 here is CAISPLAGSYNEQFF. CDR3 bases: TGTGCCATCAGCCCACTAGCGGGGAGTTACAATGAGCAGTTCTTC.

This clonotype was counted at least ten times. The chain is built from TRBV28 and TRBJ2-1; TRBD2 matches 9 bases. The V segment lost 5 bases and the J segment 5 bases; nucleotides outside the gene matches: 10. Germline V lookup: CDR1 MDHEN, CDR2 SYDVKM. This CDR3 spans 16 amino acids. CDR3 sequence: CASSPYVSGGNNEQFF. Written as DNA, the CDR3 is TGTGCCAGCAGTCCATACGTTAGCGGGGGCAACAATGAGCAGTTCTTC.

This clonotype came up many times. V is TRBV20-1 and J is TRBJ2-3; 7 bases map to TRBD2. Germline V gives CDR1 DFQATT, CDR2 SNEGSKA (reference sequence). V shed 3 bases and J 0 bases; nucleotides not matched to a gene: 6. The CDR3 totals 15 residues. The CDR3 DNA reads TGCAGTGCTAGTTTGGCGGGAGTGAGCACAGATACGCAGTATTTT. Translation: CSASLAGVSTDTQYF.

This clonotype has only a few counts. This rearrangement joins TRBV25-1 to TRBJ2-5; D unresolved. V dropped 5 bases and J dropped 5 bases, with 15 bases sitting between them. The CDR3 covers 14 residues. CDR1 is MGHDK, CDR2 SYGVNS, per germline. CDR3 coding DNA: TGTGCCAGCAGTCAATCCAGGTTCGGGGAGACCCAGTACTTC. This codes for CASSQSRFGETQYF.

This clonotype was recorded many times. The chain is built from TRBV29-1 and TRBJ2-1, with D perhaps given as TRBD1 or TRBD2 (5 bases each). CDR1 is SQVTM and CDR2 is ANQGSEA in the germline V gene. CDR3 length: 14 amino acids. Trimming stripped 1 base from V and 7 bases from J, with 14 bases between. The CDR3 DNA reads TGCAGCGTTGAAGGGAGGCCGAAGGGGAATGAGCAGTTCTTC. Amino acid sequence: CSVEGRPKGNEQFF.

This clonotype was counted many times. The gene calls are TRBV29-1 and TRBJ1-2, with a possible D match to TRBD1 (6 bases). Germline-derived CDR1 and CDR2 are SQVTM and ANQGSEA. Trimming removed 5 bases at V and 4 bases at J, with 14 bases between. The CDR3 is 13 residues long. The CDR3 reads CSVPKGDRYGYTF. The CDR3 nucleotides read TGCAGCGTTCCCAAGGGGGACCGCTATGGCTACACCTTC.

This clonotype appeared many times. This chain joins TRBV20-1 and TRBJ1-3; D unresolved. The CDR3 length is 15 residues. Trimming stripped 0 bases from V and 4 bases from J, with 13 bases between. Germline assignment: CDR1 DFQATT and CDR2 SNEGSKA (reference sequence). This CDR3 reads CSARDGRVGGNTIYF. In nucleotides, the CDR3 is TGCAGTGCTAGAGATGGGCGCGTGGGGGGAAACACCATATATTTT.

This clonotype was observed at least ten times. The chain's CDR3 is CASREAGQNYGYTF. DNA for the CDR3: TGTGCCAGTAGGGAAGCGGGACAGAACTATGGCTACACCTTC. V and J are TRBV7-2 and TRBJ1-2; 7 nucleotides agree with TRBD1. V shed 9 bases and J 2 bases; nucleotides not matched to a gene: 9. CDR1 and CDR2 (germline): SGHTA, FQGNSA. The CDR3 is made up of 14 amino acids.

This clonotype has ten or more counts. The chain links TRBV20-1 to TRBJ2-7, with 10 bases identical to TRBD2. The germline V gene encodes CDR1 DFQATT and CDR2 SNEGSKA (reference sequence). The ends lost 0 bases at V and 4 bases at J; junction bases unmatched: 6. This CDR3 region has 15 residues. DNA of the CDR3: TGCAGTGCTAGAGATCGGACTAGCGGTCCTTACGAGCAGTACTTC. This translates into CSARDRTSGPYEQYF.

The V call is TRBV5-1, the J call TRBJ2-7, with TRBD1 as a possible D gene (6 bases). Trimming left V 4 bases short and J 0 bases short, with 11 bases between. Per the germline V gene, CDR1 is SGHRS and CDR2 is YFSETQ. The CDR3 totals 14 residues. The CDR3 DNA reads TGCGCCAGCAGCATTATAGGGGGCTCCTACGAGCAGTACTTC. Amino acids: CASSIIGGSYEQYF.

This clonotype was counted ten times or more. The DNA for the CDR3 is TGTGCCATCAGGGAGCACGCCAGGCCTAATCAGCCCCAGCATTTT. Its protein is CAIREHARPNQPQHF. The chain recombines TRBV10-3 with TRBJ1-5; D is unresolved. CDR3 length: 15 residues. Trimming took off 6 bases at V and 4 bases at J, with 16 bases between the two ends. Germline values: CDR1 ENHRY, CDR2 SYGVKD.

This clonotype was observed many times. The V and J genes are TRBV29-1 and TRBJ2-1; TRBD2 matches at 8 bases. J gave up 9 bases and V 2 bases, and 6 bases lay outside the gene matches. This CDR3 contains 13 residues. CDR1 is SQVTM, CDR2 ANQGSEA, per germline. CDR3 sequence (DNA): TGCAGCGTTGAATTCGGGAGGGCACTTGAGCAGTTCTTC. Residues: CSVEFGRALEQFF.